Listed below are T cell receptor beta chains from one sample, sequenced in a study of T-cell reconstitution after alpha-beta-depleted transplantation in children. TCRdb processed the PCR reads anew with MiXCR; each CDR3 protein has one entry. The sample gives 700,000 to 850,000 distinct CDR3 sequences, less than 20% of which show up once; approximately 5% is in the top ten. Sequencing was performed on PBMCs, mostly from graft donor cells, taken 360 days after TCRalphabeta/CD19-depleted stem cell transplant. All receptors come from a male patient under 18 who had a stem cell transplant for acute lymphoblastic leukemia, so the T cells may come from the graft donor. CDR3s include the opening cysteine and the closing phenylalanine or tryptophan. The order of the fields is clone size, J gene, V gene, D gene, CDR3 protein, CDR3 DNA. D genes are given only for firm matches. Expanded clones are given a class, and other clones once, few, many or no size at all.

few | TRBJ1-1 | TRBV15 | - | CATSRKGLNTEAFF | TGTGCCACCAGCAGGAAAGGGCTTAACACTGAAGCTTTCTTT
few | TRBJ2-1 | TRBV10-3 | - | CAIRTDYNEQFF | TGTGCCATCAGGACAGATTACAATGAGCAGTTCTTC
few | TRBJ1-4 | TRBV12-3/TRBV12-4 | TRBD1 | CASSLGQGILEKLFF | TGTGCCAGCAGCTTAGGACAGGGGATTTTGGAAAAACTGTTTTTT
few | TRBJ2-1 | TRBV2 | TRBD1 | CASSRQGVAVKNEQFF | TGTGCCAGCAGTAGACAGGGGGTGGCGGTTAAGAATGAGCAGTTCTTC
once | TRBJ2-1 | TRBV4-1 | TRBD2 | CASSLGLAGAGSYNEQFF | TGCGCCAGCAGCCTGGGACTAGCGGGAGCAGGGTCCTACAATGAGCAGTTCTTC
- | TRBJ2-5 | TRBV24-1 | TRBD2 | CATSEGTGTSGRPPIQETQYF | TGTGCCACCAGTGAAGGGACAGGGACTAGCGGGAGGCCCCCCATTCAAGAGACCCAGTACTTC
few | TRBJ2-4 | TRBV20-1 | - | CSARAIAKNIQYF | TGCAGTGCCCGGGCGATAGCCAAAAACATTCAGTACTTC
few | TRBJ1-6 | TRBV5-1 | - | CASRNLLDLHF | TGCGCCAGCAGGAACTTACTCGATCTCCACTTT
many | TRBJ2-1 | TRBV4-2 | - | CASSPELYLNEQFF | TGTGCCAGCAGCCCAGAATTATACCTCAATGAGCAGTTCTTC
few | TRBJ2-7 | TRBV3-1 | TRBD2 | CASSQSWTSAYEQYF | TGTGCCAGCAGCCAATCGTGGACTAGCGCTTACGAGCAGTACTTC
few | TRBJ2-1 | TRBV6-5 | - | CASSYGTSPLEQFF | TGTGCCAGCAGTTACGGTACTAGCCCCCTTGAGCAGTTCTTC
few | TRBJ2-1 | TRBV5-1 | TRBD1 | CASSWGGTGHYNEQFF | TGCGCCAGCAGCTGGGGGGGGACAGGGCATTACAATGAGCAGTTCTTC
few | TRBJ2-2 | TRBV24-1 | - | CATSFQATGELFF | TGTGCCACCAGTTTTCAGGCCACCGGGGAGCTGTTTTTT
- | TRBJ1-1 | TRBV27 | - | CASSLGFGSTGAFF | TGTGCCAGCAGTTTAGGGTTTGGGTCCACGGGAGCTTTCTTT
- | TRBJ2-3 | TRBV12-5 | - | CASLVRSGVYRTDTQYF | TGTGCTAGTCTCGTCCGATCAGGGGTTTACCGCACAGATACGCAGTATTTT
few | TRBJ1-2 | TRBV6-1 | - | CASSPGNDDYGYTF | TGTGCCAGCAGCCCGGGGAACGACGACTATGGCTACACCTTC
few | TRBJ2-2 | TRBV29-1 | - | CSHAGRRLATITGELFF | TGCAGCCATGCGGGGCGCCGGCTAGCAACGATTACCGGGGAGCTGTTTTTT
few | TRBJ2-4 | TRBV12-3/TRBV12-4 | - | CASSFPGGSIQYF | TGTGCCAGCAGTTTTCCGGGCGGGTCCATTCAGTACTTC
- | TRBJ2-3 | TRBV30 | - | CAWKFAGTDTQYF | TGTGCCTGGAAGTTCGCGGGCACAGATACGCAGTATTTT
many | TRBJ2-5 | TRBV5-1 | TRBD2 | CASSFAGGGETQYF | TGCGCCAGCAGCTTTGCGGGAGGAGGGGAGACCCAGTACTTC
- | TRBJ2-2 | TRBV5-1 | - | CASSPEAGYFRYTGELFF | TGCGCCAGCAGCCCGGAGGCAGGGTACTTTAGATACACCGGGGAGCTGTTTTTT
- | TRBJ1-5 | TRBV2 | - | CASSEVGAGNQPQHF | TGTGCCAGCAGTGAGGTCGGGGCGGGCAATCAGCCCCAGCATTTT
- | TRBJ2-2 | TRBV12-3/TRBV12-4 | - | CASSLVWFSGGTGELFF | TGTGCCAGCAGTTTAGTTTGGTTCTCGGGCGGGACCGGGGAGCTGTTTTTT
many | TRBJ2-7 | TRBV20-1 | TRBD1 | CSAQGVSYEQYF | TGCAGTGCACAGGGGGTCTCCTACGAGCAGTACTTC
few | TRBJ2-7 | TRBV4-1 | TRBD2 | CASSHPGLAGGPYEQYF | TGCGCCAGCAGCCACCCTGGACTAGCGGGAGGCCCCTACGAGCAGTACTTC
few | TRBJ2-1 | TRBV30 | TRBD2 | CAWSSAGGSFLYNEQFF | TGTGCCTGGAGTAGTGCGGGAGGGAGTTTTCTTTACAATGAGCAGTTCTTC
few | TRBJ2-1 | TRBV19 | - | CASSIQEGYNEQFF | TGTGCCAGTAGTATACAAGAAGGATACAATGAGCAGTTCTTC
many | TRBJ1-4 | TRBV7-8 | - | CASSTPPWASNEKLFF | TGTGCCAGCAGCACACCTCCTTGGGCATCTAATGAAAAACTGTTTTTT
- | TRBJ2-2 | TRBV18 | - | CASSPRESAGELFF | TGTGCCAGCTCACCAAGGGAAAGCGCCGGGGAGCTGTTTTTT
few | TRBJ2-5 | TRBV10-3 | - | CAISGGVLIGMETQYF | TGTGCCATCAGTGGAGGGGTACTAATAGGTATGGAGACCCAGTACTTC
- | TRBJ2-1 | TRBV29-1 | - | CSVGFGGTYNEQFF | TGCAGCGTTGGTTTTGGCGGAACCTACAATGAGCAGTTCTTC
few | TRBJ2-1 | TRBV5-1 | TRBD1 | CASSPTGQGNEQFF | TGCGCCAGCAGCCCCACTGGACAGGGAAATGAGCAGTTCTTC
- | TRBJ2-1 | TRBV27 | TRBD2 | CASSLRGEVSYNEQFF | TGTGCCAGCAGTTTACGGGGGGAGGTCTCCTACAATGAGCAGTTCTTC
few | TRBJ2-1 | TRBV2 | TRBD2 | CATPTSGRGNEQFF | TGTGCCACCCCAACTAGCGGGAGGGGGAATGAGCAGTTCTTC
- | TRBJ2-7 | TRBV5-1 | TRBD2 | CASSFHQEGGLSYEQYF | TGCGCCAGCAGCTTCCACCAAGAGGGAGGGCTTTCCTACGAGCAGTACTTC
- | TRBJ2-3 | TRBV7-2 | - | CASSLQGGPGITDTQYF | TGTGCCAGCAGCTTACAGGGCGGGCCAGGGATCACAGATACGCAGTATTTT
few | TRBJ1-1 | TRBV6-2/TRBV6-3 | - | CASSYGGQPEAFF | TGTGCCAGCAGTTACGGAGGGCAACCAGAAGCTTTCTTT
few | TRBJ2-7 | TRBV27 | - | CASRVLSSYEQYF | TGTGCCAGCCGAGTCCTCAGCTCCTACGAGCAGTACTTC
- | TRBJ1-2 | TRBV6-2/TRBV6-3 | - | CASSYIPRYGYTF | TGTGCCAGCAGTTATATCCCACGCTATGGCTACACCTTC
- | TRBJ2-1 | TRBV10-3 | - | CAIRSAGAGPDNEQFF | TGTGCCATCAGATCAGCAGGGGCTGGGCCCGACAATGAGCAGTTCTTC
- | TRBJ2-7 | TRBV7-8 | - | CASSIRASPPYEQYF | TGTGCCAGCAGCATCCGGGCCTCGCCACCTTACGAGCAGTACTTC
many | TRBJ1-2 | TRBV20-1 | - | CSANRDFGYGYTF | TGCAGTGCGAACCGGGACTTCGGCTATGGCTACACCTTC
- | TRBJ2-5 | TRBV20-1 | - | CSAIARQETQYF | TGCAGTGCCATAGCGAGGCAAGAGACCCAGTACTTC
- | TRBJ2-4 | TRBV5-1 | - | CASSLVPGDKNIQYF | TGCGCCAGCAGCTTGGTTCCAGGGGACAAAAACATTCAGTACTTC
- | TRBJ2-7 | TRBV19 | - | CASSLSNPTYEQYF | TGTGCCAGTAGTTTGTCCAATCCCACCTACGAGCAGTACTTC
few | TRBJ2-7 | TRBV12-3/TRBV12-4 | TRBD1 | CASSPSPGQGSYEQYF | TGTGCCAGCAGTCCCTCACCGGGACAGGGGTCCTACGAGCAGTACTTC
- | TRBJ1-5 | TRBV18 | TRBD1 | CASSPRQGATQHF | TGTGCCAGCTCACCTAGGCAGGGGGCGACCCAGCATTTT
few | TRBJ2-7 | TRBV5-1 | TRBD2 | CASSPSTSRLAGNEQYF | TGCGCCAGCAGCCCCTCAACCAGCAGACTAGCGGGGAACGAGCAGTACTTC
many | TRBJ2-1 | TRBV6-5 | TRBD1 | CASSYWDRDYNNEQFF | TGTGCCAGCAGTTACTGGGACAGGGACTACAACAATGAGCAGTTCTTC
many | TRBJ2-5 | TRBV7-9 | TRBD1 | CASSFVTGQGQETQYF | TGTGCCAGCAGCTTTGTTACGGGACAGGGGCAAGAGACCCAGTACTTC
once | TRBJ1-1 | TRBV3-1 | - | CATCRPSLRAEAFF | TGTGCCACCTGCCGCCCCTCGCTTCGAGCTGAAGCTTTCTTT
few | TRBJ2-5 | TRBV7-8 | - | CASSLVWGPVLQETQYF | TGTGCCAGCAGCTTAGTTTGGGGGCCGGTCCTCCAAGAGACCCAGTACTTC
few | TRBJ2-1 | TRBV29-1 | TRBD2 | CSTGLAGNEQFF | TGCAGCACGGGACTAGCGGGGAATGAGCAGTTCTTC
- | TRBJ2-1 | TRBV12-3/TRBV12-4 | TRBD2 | CASSLPGLAVYNEQFF | TGTGCCAGCAGTTTACCCGGACTAGCGGTCTACAATGAGCAGTTCTTC
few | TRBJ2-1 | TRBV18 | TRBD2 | CASSRLAGDEQFF | TGTGCCAGCTCACGACTAGCGGGAGATGAGCAGTTCTTC
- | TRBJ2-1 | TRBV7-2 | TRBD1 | CASSLAGTGVNNEQFF | TGTGCCAGCAGCTTAGCCGGGACAGGGGTGAACAATGAGCAGTTCTTC
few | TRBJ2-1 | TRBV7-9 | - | CASSLEPLLESSREQFF | TGTGCCAGCAGCTTAGAGCCGCTTCTAGAAAGTAGCCGCGAGCAGTTCTTC